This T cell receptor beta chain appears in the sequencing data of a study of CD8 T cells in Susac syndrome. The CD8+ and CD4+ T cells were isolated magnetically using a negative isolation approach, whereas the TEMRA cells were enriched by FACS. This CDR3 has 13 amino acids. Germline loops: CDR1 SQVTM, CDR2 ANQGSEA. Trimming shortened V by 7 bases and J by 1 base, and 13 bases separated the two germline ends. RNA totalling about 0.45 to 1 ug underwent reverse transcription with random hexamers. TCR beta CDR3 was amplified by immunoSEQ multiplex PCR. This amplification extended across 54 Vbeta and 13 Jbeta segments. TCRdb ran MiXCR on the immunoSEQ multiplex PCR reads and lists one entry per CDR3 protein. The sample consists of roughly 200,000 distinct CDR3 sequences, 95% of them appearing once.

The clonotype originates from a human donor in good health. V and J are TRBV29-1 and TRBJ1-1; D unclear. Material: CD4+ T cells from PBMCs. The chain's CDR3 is CSGNPDPNTEAFF. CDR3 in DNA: TGCAGCGGCAACCCCGACCCGAACACTGAAGCTTTCTTT.